The 31 T cell receptor beta chains given below trace back to one sample, sequenced in a study of blood T cell repertoires in COVID-19 (dated by TCRdb to 2020 to 2022). The library was produced with the immunoSEQ multiplex PCR assay. The immuneACCESS repertoire file appears here via TCRdb, limited to in-frame rearrangements. These files lack a portion of the clones; in checked studies, under half of the deficit traces to unresolved V genes, and the cause of the others is not known. The sample includes more than 95,000 clones, with approximately 85% observed a single time. The top ten clonotypes cover 5% to 7.5% of the sample. Material: peripheral blood. The source is a man older than 75 with active or convalescent COVID-19.

The J gene is TRBJ1-2, the V gene TRBV4-2; the D gene is possibly TRBD1 (6 bases). V lost 1 base and J lost 8, with 17 bases in between. CDR3 length: 15 residues. The V gene's germline CDR1 is LGHNA and CDR2 YNFKEQ. The CDR3 reads CASSQGVIGGEGYTF. DNA for the CDR3: TGTGCCAGCAGCCAAGGGGTAATAGGGGGTGAGGGCTACACCTTC.

This clone was seen more than once but under ten times. The chain combines TRBV21-1 with TRBJ2-3; the table's D call, TRBD2, has no DNA check behind it. TRBV21-1 is a documented pseudogene. The CDR3 sequence is 16 residues long. For the CDR3, the DNA is TGTGCCAGCAGCAAGGAGGCGGGAGGGCCCTCAGATACGCAGTATTTT. Its translation: CASSKEAGGPSDTQYF.

J is TRBJ1-6 and V is TRBV19; no clear D gene. Germline V gives CDR1 LNHDA, CDR2 SQIVND (reference sequence). V was shortened by 3 bases and J by 2 bases, with 11 bases between the two germline ends. The CDR3 totals 16 residues. The CDR3 nucleotides read TGTGCCAGTAGTATCCAGACACCTCCCTATAATTCACCCCTCCACTTT. Translated, it gives CASSIQTPPYNSPLHF.

This rearrangement joins TRBV9 to TRBJ2-7, with 8 bases that match TRBD1. The CDR3 has 16 amino acids. The trim removed 3 bases at V and 6 bases at J, leaving 14 bases unmatched. Germline V lookup: CDR1 SGDLS, CDR2 YYNGEE. This CDR3 is CASSARDRGIWSEQYF. The CDR3 nucleotides are TGTGCCAGCAGCGCTCGAGACAGGGGTATCTGGTCCGAGCAGTACTTC.

CDR3 protein: CASSQPGGDTEAFF. The DNA of the CDR3 is TGTGCCAGCAGTCAGCCGGGGGGGGACACTGAAGCTTTCTTT. The chain uses TRBV28 and TRBJ1-1, with TRBD1 as a possible D gene (5 bases). The CDR3 contains 14 residues. The V and J ends lost 5 bases and 3 bases respectively, with 13 bases between them. CDR1 and CDR2 (germline): MDHEN, SYDVKM.

This chain joins TRBV5-4 and TRBJ2-5; 7 bases match TRBD1. After removal of 3 bases from V and 5 bases from J, the junction contained 7 bases not matched to a gene. Germline values: CDR1 SGHNT, CDR2 YYREEE (reference sequence). The CDR3 has 14 residues. DNA for the CDR3: TGTGCCAGCAGCTCCGACAGGGTCGTGGAGACCCAGTACTTC. It codes for CASSSDRVVETQYF.

The chain combines TRBV2 with TRBJ2-2, with 9 positions matching TRBD1. Germline values: CDR1 SNHLY, CDR2 FYNNEI. V shed 6 bases, J shed 5 bases, and the junction held 4 bases outside the gene matches. The CDR3 is made up of 14 amino acids. The CDR3 DNA follows: TGTGCCAGCAGACAGGGGGCGAGTACCGGGGAGCTGTTTTTT. Translating gives CASRQGASTGELFF.

The CDR3: CASSSSGQGAGGYTF. DNA for the CDR3: TGTGCCAGCAGTTCCTCCGGACAGGGGGCAGGAGGCTACACCTTC. The rearrangement uses TRBV27 and TRBJ1-2; TRBD1 agrees at 11 bases. The germline V gene encodes CDR1 MNHEY and CDR2 SMNVEV (reference sequence). The length of the CDR3 is 15 residues. V lost 4 bases to trimming and J lost 8 bases; unmatched junction nucleotides: 9.

In this sample, this clone turned up once. J is TRBJ1-3 and V is TRBV6-1; 9 bases line up with TRBD1. V lost 3 bases to trimming and J lost 2 bases; unmatched junction nucleotides: 5. This CDR3 has 16 residues. CDR1 MNHNS and CDR2 SASEGT come from the germline V gene. CDR3 protein: CASSEAGTGPGNTIYF. For the CDR3, the DNA is TGTGCCAGCAGTGAGGCCGGGACAGGGCCTGGAAACACCATATATTTT.

The J gene is TRBJ2-7, the V gene TRBV6-5, with 9 bases identical to TRBD1. In germline, CDR1 is MNHEY, CDR2 SVGAGI. CDR3 size: 13 residues. V lost 6 bases to trimming and J lost 5 bases; unmatched junction nucleotides: 5. The CDR3 DNA reads TGTGCCAGCAGGGCGACAGGGGGTGACGAGCAGTACTTC. Residues: CASRATGGDEQYF.

This chain connects TRBV5-1 to TRBJ1-2, with a possible D match to TRBD1 (6 bases). The CDR3 runs 15 residues. Germline V CDR1 and CDR2: SGHRS, YFSETQ. Trimming took off 1 base at V and 0 bases at J, with 10 bases between the two ends. CDR3 bases: TGCGCCAGCAGCTTGTCAGGGGCTGCTAACTATGGCTACACCTTC. Translating it yields CASSLSGAANYGYTF.

The chain combines TRBV29-1 with TRBJ1-1, with 8 bases identical to TRBD1. V was pared by 7 bases and J by 1 base, with 5 bases of the junction left unmatched. The V gene's germline CDR1 is SQVTM and CDR2 ANQGSEA. The CDR3 covers 13 residues. This chain's CDR3 is CSAQGQANTEAFF. CDR3 DNA sequence: TGCAGCGCCCAGGGACAGGCGAACACTGAAGCTTTCTTT.

The chain carries TRBV2 and TRBJ2-2; TRBD1 is a possible D gene (8 bases). Trimming took off 6 bases at V and 2 bases at J, with 16 bases between the two ends. Germline CDR1 reads SNHLY; CDR2 reads FYNNEI. The CDR3 totals 16 residues. CDR3 amino acids: CASRGGTGSNTGELFF. The CDR3 coding sequence is TGTGCCAGCAGGGGGGGGACAGGAAGTAACACCGGGGAGCTGTTTTTT.

The chain joins TRBV2 to TRBJ1-5, with TRBD1 matching over 7 bases. Trimming at V came to 3 bases and at J to 3 bases, leaving 8 bases not matched to a gene. This CDR3 spans 16 amino acids. Germline lookup yields CDR1 SNHLY and CDR2 FYNNEI. The DNA of the CDR3 is TGTGCCAGCAGTGAGGGGGAGACAGGGATCAATCAGCCCCAGCATTTT. It encodes CASSEGETGINQPQHF.

This sequence joins TRBV6-5 and TRBJ2-7; 12 bases align to TRBD2. This CDR3 is built from 16 residues. Germline V CDR1 and CDR2: MNHEY, SVGAGI. V lost 0 bases, J lost 2 bases, and 2 bases stayed unmatched. CDR3: CASSYSLAGGTYEQYF. DNA for the CDR3: TGTGCCAGCAGTTACTCCCTAGCGGGAGGGACCTACGAGCAGTACTTC.

The rearrangement joins TRBV7-3 to TRBJ2-5; TRBD1 is a possible D gene (6 bases). CDR3 length: 15 amino acids. Deletions cut 2 bases from V and 5 bases from J, with 15 bases between. Germline CDR1 reads SGHTA; CDR2 reads FQGTGA. The CDR3 region has the DNA TGTGCCAGCAGCTTATTGGGGGCGCAGGGGGAGACCCAGTACTTC. As protein: CASSLLGAQGETQYF.

The V gene is TRBV20-1, the J gene TRBJ2-7, with D uncertain. Looked up from germline, CDR1 is DFQATT and CDR2 is SNEGSKA (reference sequence). Trimming shortened V by 2 bases and J by 5 bases, and 7 bases separated the two germline ends. The CDR3 runs 11 residues. CDR3 coding DNA: TGCAGTGCTAGACGGTTTGACGAGCAGTACTTC. Translated, it gives CSARRFDEQYF.

The rearrangement uses TRBV7-8 and TRBJ2-5, with TRBD1 matching 10 bases. This CDR3 spans 15 amino acids. Trimming at V came to 3 bases and at J to 5 bases, leaving 6 bases not matched to a gene. From germline, CDR1 is SGHVS and CDR2 FQNEAQ. For the CDR3, the DNA is TGTGCCAGCAGCTTGCCCTTGGGACAGGGGGAGACCCAGTACTTC. It yields the protein CASSLPLGQGETQYF.

About this clone: The sample contains more than one DNA sequence encoding this CDR3. This chain connects TRBV3-1 (or the pseudogene TRBV3-2) to TRBJ1-5, with 7 bases fitting TRBD1. Per the germline V gene, CDR1 is LGHDT and CDR2 is YNNKEL (reference sequence). The CDR3 contains 14 residues. V shed 4 bases, J shed 4 bases, and the junction held 4 bases outside the gene matches. In DNA, the CDR3 is TGTGCCAGCAGCCTGGGACAGTCAAATCAGCCCCAGCATTTT. Translation: CASSLGQSNQPQHF.

The gene calls are TRBV4-3 and TRBJ2-7; 16 bases are shared with TRBD2. Germline CDR1 is LGHNA and CDR2 is YSLEER. V was pared by 2 bases and J by 5 bases, with 18 bases of the junction left unmatched. The CDR3 has 21 amino acids. The CDR3 reads CASSQRRIMGLAGGPYHEQYF. The CDR3 DNA reads as TGCGCCAGCAGCCAACGCAGAATCATGGGACTAGCGGGAGGGCCGTACCACGAGCAGTACTTC.

The chain joins TRBV5-4 to TRBJ2-7; TRBD2 aligns across 10 bases. V trimming: 2 bases; J trimming: 4 bases; junction bases outside the gene matches: 6. Per germline, CDR1 SGHNT and CDR2 YYREEE (reference sequence). The CDR3 runs 15 residues. CDR3 residues: CASSFASGGAYEQYF. The DNA for the CDR3 is TGTGCCAGCAGCTTCGCGAGCGGGGGGGCGTACGAGCAGTACTTC.

The genes are TRBV9 and TRBJ2-2; D might be TRBD2 (6 bases). The CDR3 has 15 amino acids. Per the germline V gene, CDR1 is SGDLS and CDR2 is YYNGEE. Trimming removed 3 bases from V and 3 bases from J, with 12 bases in between. CDR3 in amino acids: CASSDWTGDTGELFF. The CDR3 DNA reads TGTGCCAGCAGCGATTGGACGGGGGACACCGGGGAGCTGTTTTTT. Filled out from reference TRBV9 and TRBJ2-2, the complete variable domain reads DSGVTQTPKHLITATGQRVTLRCSPRSGDLSVYWYQQSLDQGLQFLIQYYNGEERAKGNILERFSAQQFPDLHSELNLSSLELGDSALYFCASSDWTGDTGELFFGEGSRLTVL.

The gene calls are TRBV10-3 and TRBJ2-1; 8 bases line up with TRBD2. CDR3 length: 15 residues. V shed 0 bases, J shed 5 bases, and the junction held 3 bases outside the gene matches. CDR1 is ENHRY and CDR2 is SYGVKD in the germline V gene. The CDR3 sequence is CAISESTGGNNEQFF. The CDR3 DNA sequence: TGTGCCATCAGTGAGTCGACGGGGGGGAACAATGAGCAGTTCTTC.

This clone was counted once. The chain combines TRBV24-1 with TRBJ1-1; 7 bases are a match to TRBD1. V trimming: 4 bases; J trimming: 4 bases; junction bases outside the gene matches: 11. Germline V gives CDR1 KGHDR, CDR2 SFDVKD. This CDR3 contains 16 residues. In DNA, the CDR3 is TGTGCCACCAGTGAAACCAGACAGGGAGCGGTCACTGAAGCTTTCTTT. Translation gives CATSETRQGAVTEAFF.

The chain is built from TRBV29-1 and TRBJ2-2; D is uncertain. V was clipped by 4 bases and J by 0 bases, with 9 bases between them. Germline values: CDR1 SQVTM, CDR2 ANQGSEA. The CDR3 runs to 14 residues. CDR3 nucleotides: TGCAGCGTTGGACTGTACCCGAACACCGGGGAGCTGTTTTTT. This encodes CSVGLYPNTGELFF.

This clone was observed a handful of times. The V gene is TRBV9, the J gene TRBJ1-1, with 7 nucleotides matching TRBD1. Trimming took 3 bases from V and 6 from J; bases not matched to a gene: 8. Germline CDR1 reads SGDLS; CDR2 reads YYNGEE. This CDR3 is built from 14 residues. The CDR3: CASSARQGNAEAFF. The CDR3 coding sequence is TGTGCCAGCAGCGCCCGACAGGGCAATGCTGAAGCTTTCTTT.

The chain has TRBV10-3 and TRBJ1-1; 7 nucleotides agree with TRBD1. The CDR3 runs 13 residues. The V gene end was trimmed by 4 bases and the J gene end by 1 base; junction bases not matched to a gene: 0. The germline V gene encodes CDR1 ENHRY and CDR2 SYGVKD. The CDR3 nucleotides are TGTGCCATCAGTGGACAGGGGAACACTGAAGCTTTCTTT. Amino acid sequence: CAISGQGNTEAFF.

The rearrangement joins TRBV5-1 to TRBJ2-1; D might be TRBD2 (6 bases). The CDR3 is 14 amino acids. Germline CDR1 and CDR2: SGHRS and YFSETQ. Trimming left V 4 bases short and J 3 bases short, with 11 bases between. The CDR3 is CASSRDGSYNEQFF. The CDR3 DNA reads as TGCGCCAGCAGCAGGGACGGGAGCTACAATGAGCAGTTCTTC.

This rearrangement joins TRBV11-3 to TRBJ2-1; D gene unclear. V lost 5 bases to trimming and J lost 1 base, with 15 bases between them. The CDR3 is made up of 16 amino acids. Germline CDR1 is SGHNT and CDR2 is YENEEA. In nucleotides, the CDR3 is TGTGCCAGCAGCCCCCGACATTCGCCGTCCTACAATGAGCAGTTCTTC. Residues: CASSPRHSPSYNEQFF.

The table lists this clone with a few counts. The chain carries TRBV28 and TRBJ2-1, with TRBD1 identical over 8 bases. The CDR3 extends over 13 amino acids. The germline CDR1 and CDR2 sequences are MDHEN and SYDVKM. Trimming removed 6 bases from V and 10 bases from J; junction bases left unmatched: 8. DNA of the CDR3: TGTGCCAGCAGCCGGGACAGGCTCTTAGAGCAGTTCTTC. Its protein product is CASSRDRLLEQFF.

The DNA of the CDR3 is TGTGCCAGCAGGCAGGACTCGGGTTCTAACTATGGCTACACCTTC. Amino acid sequence: CASRQDSGSNYGYTF. This chain uses TRBV4-2 with TRBJ1-2, with D uncertain. The CDR3 contains 15 residues. The V and J ends lost 6 bases and 0 bases respectively, with 14 bases between them. CDR1 is LGHNA, CDR2 YNFKEQ, per germline.